These T cell receptor beta chains were read from a single sample in a study of T cells after yellow fever vaccination. TCRdb ran MiXCR on the 5' RACE reads and lists one entry per CDR3 protein. The sample holds 500,000 to 650,000 distinct CDR3 sequences, roughly a sixth seen once. The sample here was PBMCs, taken 5 days after the first yellow fever vaccination. The receptor set was obtained from a man aged 18 to 35 who received the YFV17D yellow fever vaccine. Both conserved end residues are part of each CDR3. Each record gives: D gene, J gene, V gene, clone size, CDR3 protein, CDR3 DNA. D genes are given only for firm matches. The size of a clone is reported for some rows only, either as once, few or many, or as a class for expanded clones.

>TRBD1|TRBJ1-2|TRBV7-9|few
CASSLPGGSGYTF
TGTGCCAGCAGCTTACCAGGGGGTAGCGGCTACACCTTC
>TRBD1|TRBJ1-2|TRBV4-1|-
CASSDLTGFNGYTF
TGCGCCAGCAGCGACCTGACAGGGTTTAATGGCTACACCTTC
>TRBD2|TRBJ2-5|TRBV20-1|-
CSARVAGGPKETQYF
TGCAGTGCTAGAGTCGCGGGGGGGCCTAAGGAGACCCAGTACTTC
>-|TRBJ2-5|TRBV11-3|many
CASSLDLAKQETQYF
TGTGCCAGCAGCTTAGATCTCGCTAAGCAAGAGACCCAGTACTTC
>TRBD1|TRBJ2-3|TRBV5-5|-
CASARQGSTDTQYF
TGTGCCAGCGCGAGACAGGGGTCCACAGATACGCAGTATTTT
>-|TRBJ2-5|TRBV7-6|few
CASSLLGRYQETQYF
TGTGCCAGCAGCCTACTGGGGAGGTACCAAGAGACCCAGTACTTC
>-|TRBJ1-6|TRBV7-2|few
CASSTKDRRNSPLHF
TGTGCCAGCAGCACGAAGGACAGACGTAATTCACCCCTCCACTTT
>TRBD1|TRBJ2-6|TRBV20-1|few
CSARPPGGSGANVLTF
TGCAGTGCTCGGCCGCCAGGGGGCTCAGGGGCCAACGTCCTGACTTTC
>TRBD1|TRBJ1-1|TRBV3-1|-
CASNMGTGEAFF
TGTGCCAGCAACATGGGGACAGGGGAAGCTTTCTTT
>-|TRBJ1-2|TRBV4-1|-
CASSQASRGYYGYTF
TGCGCCAGCAGCCAAGCCAGCCGAGGATACTATGGCTACACCTTC
>-|TRBJ1-1|TRBV7-9|-
CASSSWDGNTEAFF
TGTGCCAGCAGCTCTTGGGACGGGAACACTGAAGCTTTCTTT
>-|TRBJ2-1|TRBV4-2|many
CASRRWAGNYNEQFF
TGTGCCAGCAGGCGATGGGCGGGGAATTACAATGAGCAGTTCTTC
>-|TRBJ1-3|TRBV6-5|many
CASSYLEEYFSGNTIYF
TGTGCCAGCAGTTACCTGGAGGAGTACTTCTCTGGAAACACCATATATTTT
>-|TRBJ1-5|TRBV7-9|-
CASEGNNQPQHF
TGTGCCAGCGAGGGTAACAATCAGCCCCAGCATTTT
>-|TRBJ1-2|TRBV19|-
CASSDFRAVEGYTF
TGTGCCAGTAGTGATTTTAGGGCTGTTGAAGGCTACACCTTC
>TRBD1|TRBJ2-7|TRBV4-1|-
CASSRSRTGTYEQYF
TGCGCCAGCAGCAGATCAAGGACAGGGACCTACGAGCAGTACTTC
>-|TRBJ2-7|TRBV10-3|many
CATSSSYEQYF
TGTGCCACCTCAAGCTCCTACGAGCAGTACTTC